These T cell receptor beta chains were read from a single sample in a study of response to subunit inactivated influenza vaccine. TCRdb redid the calling of the RT-PCR reads with MiXCR, one entry per CDR3 protein. The sample carries 550,000 to 800,000 distinct CDR3 sequences, about 14% recorded once. This sample comprised PBMCs from blood, obtained around two weeks before vaccination. The origin of the receptors is a man aged 50 or older who received an inactivated influenza vaccine. Each CDR3 is given with its conserved first and last residue. Fields, in order: D gene, clone size, V gene, J gene, CDR3 DNA, CDR3 protein. A D gene is named only where the DNA matches it firmly. Size values are once, few and many counts, or a class for expanded clones, and some rows have none.

D gene: -
clone size: many
V gene: TRBV25-1
J gene: TRBJ2-1
CDR3 DNA: TGTGCCAGCAGTGAATACCCGACAGATAGCGGACCGACCTACAATGAGCAGTTCTTC
CDR3 protein: CASSEYPTDSGPTYNEQFF

D gene: -
clone size: many
V gene: TRBV12-3/TRBV12-4
J gene: TRBJ1-5
CDR3 DNA: TGTGCCAGCAGTGATTCTGGGGGCGGGGATCAGCCCCAGCATTTT
CDR3 protein: CASSDSGGGDQPQHF

D gene: -
clone size: -
V gene: TRBV7-6
J gene: TRBJ2-3
CDR3 DNA: TGTGCCAGCAGCTCCAATGGGGGTACGCAGTATTTT
CDR3 protein: CASSSNGGTQYF

D gene: -
clone size: -
V gene: TRBV7-2
J gene: TRBJ2-3
CDR3 DNA: TGTGCCAGCAGCTGGGTCCTAGATACGCAGTATTTT
CDR3 protein: CASSWVLDTQYF

D gene: -
clone size: -
V gene: TRBV28
J gene: TRBJ2-1
CDR3 DNA: TGTGCCAGCAGTGCCTGGGAAGGGGGAGGGTACAATGAGCAGTTCTTC
CDR3 protein: CASSAWEGGGYNEQFF

D gene: -
clone size: many
V gene: TRBV15
J gene: TRBJ2-5
CDR3 DNA: TGTGCCACCAGCCGTTGGGAAGAGACCCAGTACTTC
CDR3 protein: CATSRWEETQYF

D gene: -
clone size: many
V gene: TRBV6-2/TRBV6-3
J gene: TRBJ2-2
CDR3 DNA: TGTGCCAGCAAAGGGCTGGCCGGGGAGCTGTTTTTT
CDR3 protein: CASKGLAGELFF

D gene: -
clone size: -
V gene: TRBV2
J gene: TRBJ2-7
CDR3 DNA: TGTGCCAATGGACGGGACTGGGGGATAGAGACCTACGAGCAGTACTTC
CDR3 protein: CANGRDWGIETYEQYF

D gene: TRBD1
clone size: many
V gene: TRBV6-1
J gene: TRBJ1-2
CDR3 DNA: TGTGCCAGCAGTGCCACCGGGACAGGAGGCTATGGCTACACCTTC
CDR3 protein: CASSATGTGGYGYTF

D gene: -
clone size: -
V gene: TRBV11-2
J gene: TRBJ2-1
CDR3 DNA: TGTGCCAGCAGCTTAAATTTGGGACGAGTGACCTACAATGAGCAGTTCTTC
CDR3 protein: CASSLNLGRVTYNEQFF

D gene: -
clone size: few
V gene: TRBV20-1
J gene: TRBJ2-7
CDR3 DNA: TGCAGTGCTAGAGATCTAACGGTCTACGAGCAGTACTTC
CDR3 protein: CSARDLTVYEQYF

D gene: -
clone size: -
V gene: TRBV25-1
J gene: TRBJ2-5
CDR3 DNA: TGTGCCAGCAGTGAAAGGGGGGCGGGGCAAGAGACCCAGTACTTC
CDR3 protein: CASSERGAGQETQYF

D gene: TRBD1
clone size: -
V gene: TRBV5-1
J gene: TRBJ2-5
CDR3 DNA: TGCGCCAGCAGCTTTGGGACAGGGGCCGAGACCCAGTACTTC
CDR3 protein: CASSFGTGAETQYF

D gene: TRBD1
clone size: -
V gene: TRBV2
J gene: TRBJ1-1
CDR3 DNA: TGTGCCAGCAGTGTGGACAGGGGAAGGACTGAAGCTTTCTTT
CDR3 protein: CASSVDRGRTEAFF

D gene: TRBD1
clone size: few
V gene: TRBV28
J gene: TRBJ2-1
CDR3 DNA: TGTGCCAGCAGGACAGGGTCGAGCTCCTACAATGAGCAGTTCTTC
CDR3 protein: CASRTGSSSYNEQFF

D gene: -
clone size: -
V gene: TRBV20-1
J gene: TRBJ2-1
CDR3 DNA: TGCAGTGCTAGGACTGTAAGGATCGAGAGCTCCTACAATGAGCAGTTCTTC
CDR3 protein: CSARTVRIESSYNEQFF

D gene: -
clone size: -
V gene: TRBV6-6
J gene: TRBJ2-3
CDR3 DNA: TGTGCCAGCAGACCCCGTGGCACAGATACGCAGTATTTT
CDR3 protein: CASRPRGTDTQYF

D gene: TRBD1
clone size: -
V gene: TRBV28
J gene: TRBJ1-6
CDR3 DNA: TGTGCCACCTTTAAACCGGGACAGGTTAATTCACCCCTCCACTTT
CDR3 protein: CATFKPGQVNSPLHF

D gene: -
clone size: -
V gene: TRBV7-6
J gene: TRBJ2-1
CDR3 DNA: TGTGCCAGCAGCCCACGGACGGACAATGAGCAGTTCTTC
CDR3 protein: CASSPRTDNEQFF

D gene: -
clone size: -
V gene: TRBV6-1
J gene: TRBJ2-2
CDR3 DNA: TGTGCCAGCACCGAGGCCCCCGGGGAGCTGTTTTTT
CDR3 protein: CASTEAPGELFF

D gene: TRBD1
clone size: -
V gene: TRBV7-2
J gene: TRBJ2-2
CDR3 DNA: TGTGCCAGCAGCTTAGGACAGGGCGACACCGGGGAGCTGTTTTTT
CDR3 protein: CASSLGQGDTGELFF

D gene: TRBD2
clone size: -
V gene: TRBV29-1
J gene: TRBJ2-5
CDR3 DNA: TGCAGCGCTGCAGGACTAGCGGAAGTAGGTAGCCAGTACTTC
CDR3 protein: CSAAGLAEVGSQYF

D gene: -
clone size: -
V gene: TRBV4-3
J gene: TRBJ2-2
CDR3 DNA: TGCGCCAGCAGCCAAGGCGCGGGACCGGGGCCCGGGGAGCTGTTTTTT
CDR3 protein: CASSQGAGPGPGELFF

D gene: -
clone size: -
V gene: TRBV11-3
J gene: TRBJ2-3
CDR3 DNA: TGTGCCAGCAGCTTTATGGGGCCGGGAGATACGCAGTATTTT
CDR3 protein: CASSFMGPGDTQYF

D gene: -
clone size: few
V gene: TRBV12-3/TRBV12-4
J gene: TRBJ2-7
CDR3 DNA: TGTGCCAGCAGTTTCCTGGCCAGAGACAGACACGAGCAGTACTTC
CDR3 protein: CASSFLARDRHEQYF

D gene: TRBD1
clone size: once
V gene: TRBV12-3/TRBV12-4
J gene: TRBJ2-6
CDR3 DNA: TGTGCCAGCAGTCCTATGACAGGGCGTAGCTCTGGGGCCAACGTCCTGACTTTC
CDR3 protein: CASSPMTGRSSGANVLTF

D gene: -
clone size: many
V gene: TRBV29-1
J gene: TRBJ1-2
CDR3 DNA: TGCAGCGTTGAGGGGCAGCCACGTAAGGGCTACACCTTC
CDR3 protein: CSVEGQPRKGYTF

D gene: -
clone size: once
V gene: TRBV6-1
J gene: TRBJ2-6
CDR3 DNA: TGTGCCAGCAGCCCCCGGGTGCCCGGCTCTGGGGCCAACGTCCTGACTTTC
CDR3 protein: CASSPRVPGSGANVLTF

D gene: TRBD2
clone size: few
V gene: TRBV9
J gene: TRBJ2-3
CDR3 DNA: TGTGCCAGCAGCGTTATGTCCGGAGCGGGAGGTGATACGCAGTATTTT
CDR3 protein: CASSVMSGAGGDTQYF

D gene: TRBD1
clone size: few
V gene: TRBV5-5
J gene: TRBJ2-2
CDR3 DNA: TGTGCCAGCAGCCCGGGGGACAGGGATAACACCGGGGAGCTGTTTTTT
CDR3 protein: CASSPGDRDNTGELFF

D gene: TRBD1
clone size: few
V gene: TRBV19
J gene: TRBJ2-7
CDR3 DNA: TGTGCCAGTAGTATACGGGACAGGGGCGACGAGCAGTACTTC
CDR3 protein: CASSIRDRGDEQYF

D gene: TRBD2
clone size: -
V gene: TRBV25-1
J gene: TRBJ2-3
CDR3 DNA: TGTGCCAGCAGTGGAACTAGCGGGAAATGGGCTAGCACAGATACGCAGTATTTT
CDR3 protein: CASSGTSGKWASTDTQYF

D gene: TRBD1
clone size: -
V gene: TRBV12-3/TRBV12-4
J gene: TRBJ2-7
CDR3 DNA: TGTGCCAGCAGTTTAGAGGGACAGAGAGGCCACGAGCAGTACTTC
CDR3 protein: CASSLEGQRGHEQYF

D gene: -
clone size: few
V gene: TRBV4-2
J gene: TRBJ2-4
CDR3 DNA: TGTGCCAGCAGCCAAGAAATCTTAGGCAGGGGTAACATTCAGTACTTC
CDR3 protein: CASSQEILGRGNIQYF

D gene: -
clone size: few
V gene: TRBV27
J gene: TRBJ2-1
CDR3 DNA: TGTGCCAGCACCCCCGCCGGACCCTACAATGAGCAGTTCTTC
CDR3 protein: CASTPAGPYNEQFF

D gene: TRBD1
clone size: -
V gene: TRBV12-3/TRBV12-4
J gene: TRBJ1-2
CDR3 DNA: TGTGCCAGCAGTGAAACCGGGACAGGGGTGGTCGGCTACACCTTC
CDR3 protein: CASSETGTGVVGYTF

D gene: -
clone size: many
V gene: TRBV20-1
J gene: TRBJ2-7
CDR3 DNA: TGCAGTGCTGGGGGGGGGCTAGCGGATAGCCGTTTTCCCTACGAGCAGTACTTC
CDR3 protein: CSAGGGLADSRFPYEQYF

D gene: TRBD1
clone size: few
V gene: TRBV4-2
J gene: TRBJ2-1
CDR3 DNA: TGTGCCAGCAGTCGTACAGGGGATTCCTACAATGAGCAGTTCTTC
CDR3 protein: CASSRTGDSYNEQFF

D gene: TRBD2
clone size: -
V gene: TRBV7-2
J gene: TRBJ2-1
CDR3 DNA: TGTGCCAGCAGCGACAGCCTCTTGCGGGGGGCCTACAATGAGCAGTTCTTC
CDR3 protein: CASSDSLLRGAYNEQFF

D gene: TRBD1
clone size: many
V gene: TRBV20-1
J gene: TRBJ2-5
CDR3 DNA: TGCAGTGCTACCGACAGGGGTTTTTCCCAAGAGACCCAGTACTTC
CDR3 protein: CSATDRGFSQETQYF

D gene: TRBD1
clone size: -
V gene: TRBV20-1
J gene: TRBJ1-1
CDR3 DNA: TGCAGTGCAGGACAGGCCCTAAGGACTGAAGCTTTCTTT
CDR3 protein: CSAGQALRTEAFF

D gene: -
clone size: few
V gene: TRBV29-1
J gene: TRBJ2-4
CDR3 DNA: TGCAGCGTCGCCCACCTCGGGACAATTCAGTACTTC
CDR3 protein: CSVAHLGTIQYF

D gene: TRBD1
clone size: few
V gene: TRBV11-2
J gene: TRBJ2-3
CDR3 DNA: TGTGCCAGCAGCTTAGTGGGACAGGGGTGGACAGATACGCAGTATTTT
CDR3 protein: CASSLVGQGWTDTQYF

D gene: TRBD1
clone size: -
V gene: TRBV20-1
J gene: TRBJ2-2
CDR3 DNA: TGCAGTGCTGCAGGACAGGGGGCCGCCGGGGAGCTGTTTTTT
CDR3 protein: CSAAGQGAAGELFF

D gene: -
clone size: few
V gene: TRBV14
J gene: TRBJ1-1
CDR3 DNA: TGTGCCAGCAGCCACCGGACGGCCAGCACTGAAGCTTTCTTT
CDR3 protein: CASSHRTASTEAFF